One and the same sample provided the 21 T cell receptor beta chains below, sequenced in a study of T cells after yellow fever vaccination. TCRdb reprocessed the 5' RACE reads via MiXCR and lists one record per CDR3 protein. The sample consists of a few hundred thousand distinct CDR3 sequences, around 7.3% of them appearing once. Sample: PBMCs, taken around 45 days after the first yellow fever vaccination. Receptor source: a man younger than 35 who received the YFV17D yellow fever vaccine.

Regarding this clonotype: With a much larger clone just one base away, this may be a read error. The CDR3 is CATSQDAGGAPEQFF. CDR3 coding DNA: TGTGCCACCAGCCAAGATGCCGGGGGGGCCCCCGAGCAGTTCTTC. The chain combines TRBV3-1 with TRBJ2-1; 8 positions agree with TRBD2. This CDR3 has 15 amino acids. CDR1 LGHDT and CDR2 YNNKEL come from the germline V gene (reference sequence).

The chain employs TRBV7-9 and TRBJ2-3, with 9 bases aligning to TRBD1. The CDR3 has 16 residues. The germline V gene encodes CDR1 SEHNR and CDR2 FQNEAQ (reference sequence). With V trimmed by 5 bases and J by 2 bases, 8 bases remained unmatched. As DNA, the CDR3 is TGTGCCAGCAGCGCCGCGACAGGGGGTCACACAGATACGCAGTATTTT. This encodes CASSAATGGHTDTQYF.

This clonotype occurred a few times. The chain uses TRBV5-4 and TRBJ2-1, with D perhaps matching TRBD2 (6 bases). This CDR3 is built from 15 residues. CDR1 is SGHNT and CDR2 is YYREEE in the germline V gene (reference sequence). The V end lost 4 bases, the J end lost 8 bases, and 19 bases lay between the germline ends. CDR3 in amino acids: CASSPGTSAQDEQFF. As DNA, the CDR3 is TGTGCCAGCAGCCCCGGGACTTCGGCACAGGATGAGCAGTTCTTC.

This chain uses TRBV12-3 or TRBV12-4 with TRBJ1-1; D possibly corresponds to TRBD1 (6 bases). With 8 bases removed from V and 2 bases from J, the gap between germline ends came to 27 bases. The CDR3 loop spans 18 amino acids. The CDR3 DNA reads TGTGCCAGCCAAACACTACCGGGGCCTTGGGGGCTTAACACTGAAGCTTTCTTT. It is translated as CASQTLPGPWGLNTEAFF.

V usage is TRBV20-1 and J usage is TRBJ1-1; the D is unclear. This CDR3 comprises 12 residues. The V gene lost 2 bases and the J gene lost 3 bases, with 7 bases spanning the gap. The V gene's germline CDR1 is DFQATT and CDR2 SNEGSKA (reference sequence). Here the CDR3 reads CSARQADTEAFF. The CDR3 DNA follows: TGCAGTGCTAGACAGGCAGACACTGAAGCTTTCTTT.

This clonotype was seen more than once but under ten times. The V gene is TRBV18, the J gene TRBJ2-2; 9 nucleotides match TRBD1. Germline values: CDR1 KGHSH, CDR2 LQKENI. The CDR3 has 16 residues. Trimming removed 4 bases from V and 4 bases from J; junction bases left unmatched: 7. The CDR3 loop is CASSLSGQGRTGELFF. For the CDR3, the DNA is TGTGCCAGCTCACTTTCGGGACAGGGACGCACCGGGGAGCTGTTTTTT.

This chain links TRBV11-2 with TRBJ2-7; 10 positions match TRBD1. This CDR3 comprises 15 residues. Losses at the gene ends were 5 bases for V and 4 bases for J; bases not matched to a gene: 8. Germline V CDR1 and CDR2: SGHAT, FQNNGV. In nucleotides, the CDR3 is TGTGCCAGCAGCCTTTCCGACAGGGGGCAATACGAGCAGTACTTC. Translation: CASSLSDRGQYEQYF.

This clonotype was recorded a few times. The CDR3 DNA reads TGTGCCAGCAGTCCCAGGGCTAGCGGGACAGATACGCAGTATTTT. Amino acid sequence: CASSPRASGTDTQYF. The chain recombines TRBV27 with TRBJ2-3, with 8 bases matching TRBD2. In germline, CDR1 is MNHEY, CDR2 SMNVEV (reference sequence). Trimming removed 5 bases from V and 3 bases from J; junction bases left unmatched: 7. The CDR3 is made up of 15 amino acids.

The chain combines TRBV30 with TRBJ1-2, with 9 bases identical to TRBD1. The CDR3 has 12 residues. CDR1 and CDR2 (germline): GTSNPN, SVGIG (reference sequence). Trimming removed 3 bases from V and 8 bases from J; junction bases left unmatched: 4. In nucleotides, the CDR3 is TGTGCCTGGAGGGGACAGGGAAGAGGCTACACCTTC. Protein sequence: CAWRGQGRGYTF.

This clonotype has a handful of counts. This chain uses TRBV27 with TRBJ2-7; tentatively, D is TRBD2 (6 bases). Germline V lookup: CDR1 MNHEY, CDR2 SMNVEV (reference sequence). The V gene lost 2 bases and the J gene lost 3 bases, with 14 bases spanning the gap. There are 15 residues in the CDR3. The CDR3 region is CASSLGPGLVYEQYF. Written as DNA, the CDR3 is TGTGCCAGCAGTTTAGGTCCGGGACTGGTCTACGAGCAGTACTTC.

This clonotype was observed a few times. In DNA form, the CDR3 reads TGCGCCATCCCACATCCTGCGGGGGTCCTAGGAGGGGAGCTGTTTTTT. Its translation is CAIPHPAGVLGGELFF. V is TRBV4-1 and J is TRBJ2-2; TRBD2 matches 7 bases. The germline V gene encodes CDR1 MGHRA and CDR2 YSYEKL. The CDR3 totals 16 residues. The junction had 19 bases not matched to a gene; V was cut back by 10 bases and J by 8 bases.

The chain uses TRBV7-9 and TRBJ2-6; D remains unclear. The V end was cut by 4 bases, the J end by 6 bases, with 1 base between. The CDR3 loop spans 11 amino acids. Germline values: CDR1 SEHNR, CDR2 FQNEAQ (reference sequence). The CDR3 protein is CASSSANVLTF. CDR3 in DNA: TGTGCCAGCAGCTCGGCCAACGTCCTGACTTTC.

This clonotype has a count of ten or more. CDR3 sequence reads: CASSFDRVSTKNIQYF. The CDR3 region has the DNA TGTGCCAGCAGCTTTGACAGGGTTTCGACCAAAAACATTCAGTACTTC. The gene calls are TRBV11-2 and TRBJ2-4, with TRBD1 identical over 7 bases. The junction had 7 bases not matched to a gene; V was cut back by 3 bases and J by 2 bases. This CDR3 has 16 residues. Germline CDR1 is SGHAT and CDR2 is FQNNGV. The full variable domain, its missing parts supplied by reference TRBV11-2 and TRBJ2-4, is EAGVAQSPRYKIIEKRQSVAFWCNPISGHATLYWYQQILGQGPKLLIQFQNNGVVDDSQLPKDRFSAERLKGVDSTLKIQPAKLEDSAVYLCASSFDRVSTKNIQYFGAGTRLSVL.

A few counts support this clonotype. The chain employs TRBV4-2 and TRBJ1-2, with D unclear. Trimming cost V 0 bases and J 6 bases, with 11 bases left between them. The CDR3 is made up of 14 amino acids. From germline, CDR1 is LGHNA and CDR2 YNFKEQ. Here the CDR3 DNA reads TGTGCCAGCAGCCAAGATAGACCGACCCATGGCTACACCTTC. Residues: CASSQDRPTHGYTF.

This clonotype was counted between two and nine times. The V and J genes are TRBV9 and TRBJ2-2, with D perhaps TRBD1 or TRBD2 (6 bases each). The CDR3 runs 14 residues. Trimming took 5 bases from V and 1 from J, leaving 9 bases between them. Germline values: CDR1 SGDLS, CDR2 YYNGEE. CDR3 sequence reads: CASRAGQNTGELFF. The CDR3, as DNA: TGTGCCAGCAGGGCGGGACAGAACACCGGGGAGCTGTTTTTT.

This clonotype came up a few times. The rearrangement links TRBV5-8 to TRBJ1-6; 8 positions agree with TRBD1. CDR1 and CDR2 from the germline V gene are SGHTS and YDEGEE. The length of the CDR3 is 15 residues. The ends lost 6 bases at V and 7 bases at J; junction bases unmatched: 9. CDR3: CASTSRQGQNSPLHF. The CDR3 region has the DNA TGTGCCAGCACTAGTCGACAGGGGCAAAATTCACCCCTCCACTTT.

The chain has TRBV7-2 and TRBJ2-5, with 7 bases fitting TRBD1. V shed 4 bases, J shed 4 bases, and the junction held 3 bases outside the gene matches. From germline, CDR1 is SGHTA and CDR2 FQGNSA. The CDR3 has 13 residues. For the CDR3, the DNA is TGTGCCAGCAGCTCTTACAGGGGAGAGACCCAGTACTTC. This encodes CASSSYRGETQYF.

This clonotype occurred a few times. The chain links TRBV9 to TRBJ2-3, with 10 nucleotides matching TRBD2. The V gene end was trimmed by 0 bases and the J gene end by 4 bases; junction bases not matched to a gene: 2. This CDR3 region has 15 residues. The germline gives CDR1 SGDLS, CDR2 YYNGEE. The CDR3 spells CASSVVAGGADTQYF. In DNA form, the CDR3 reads TGTGCCAGCAGCGTAGTAGCGGGGGGCGCAGATACGCAGTATTTT.

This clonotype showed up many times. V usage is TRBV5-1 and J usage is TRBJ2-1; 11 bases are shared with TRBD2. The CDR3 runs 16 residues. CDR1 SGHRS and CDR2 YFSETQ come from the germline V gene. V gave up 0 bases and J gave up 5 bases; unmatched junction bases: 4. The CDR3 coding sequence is TGCGCCAGCAGCTTGGCTAGCGGGGGGCCTCACAATGAGCAGTTCTTC. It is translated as CASSLASGGPHNEQFF.

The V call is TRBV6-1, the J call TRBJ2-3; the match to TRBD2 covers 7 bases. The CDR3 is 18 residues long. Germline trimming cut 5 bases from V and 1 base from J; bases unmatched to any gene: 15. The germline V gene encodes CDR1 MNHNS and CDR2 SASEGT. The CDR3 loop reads CASSQVGGVMYGTDTQYF. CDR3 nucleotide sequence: TGTGCCAGCAGTCAAGTGGGGGGGGTCATGTACGGCACAGATACGCAGTATTTT.

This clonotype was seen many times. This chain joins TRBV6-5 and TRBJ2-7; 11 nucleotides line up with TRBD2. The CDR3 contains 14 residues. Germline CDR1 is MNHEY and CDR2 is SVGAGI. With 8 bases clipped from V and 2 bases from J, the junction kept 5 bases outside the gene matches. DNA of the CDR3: TGTGCCAGCTCTCGACTAGCGGGACCCTACGAGCAGTACGTC. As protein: CASSRLAGPYEQYV.